The 27 T cell receptor beta chains presented below share a single source sample, sequenced in a study of CD8 T cells in Susac syndrome. An input of roughly 0.5 to 1 ug of RNA was subjected to reverse transcription using random hexamers. MiXCR, run by TCRdb on the immunoSEQ multiplex PCR reads, gives a single entry per CDR3 protein. The sample shows about 300,000 distinct CDR3 sequences, 75% to 90% of them seen only once. Sequencing was done on a sample of CD8+ T cells from PBMCs. The origin of the receptors is a human donor with multiple sclerosis.

A few counts support this clonotype. The rearrangement uses TRBV4-1 and TRBJ2-7; weak D call: TRBD2 (5 bases). CDR1 MGHRA and CDR2 YSYEKL come from the germline V gene. The ends were cut back, 5 bases at V and 2 bases at J, with 16 bases in the middle. The CDR3 has 15 amino acids. CDR3 bases: TGCGCCAGCAGCTACCCCGGGGTCACTACCTACGAGCAGTACTTC. This encodes CASSYPGVTTYEQYF.

V is TRBV19 and J is TRBJ2-1, with 11 bases matching TRBD2. The CDR3 totals 16 residues. In germline, CDR1 is LNHDA, CDR2 SQIVND (reference sequence). With V trimmed by 3 bases and J by 7 bases, 8 bases remained unmatched. This CDR3 reads CASSMWTSGWENEQFF. The DNA for the CDR3 is TGTGCCAGTAGTATGTGGACTAGCGGGTGGGAGAATGAGCAGTTCTTC.

The rearrangement uses TRBV28 and TRBJ2-5; D remains unclear. This CDR3 region has 14 residues. With 8 bases removed from V and 5 bases from J, the gap between germline ends came to 18 bases. The germline CDR1 and CDR2 sequences are MDHEN and SYDVKM. The CDR3 sequence: CASGRRETPETQYF. CDR3 nucleotides: TGTGCCAGCGGCCGGCGTGAGACACCGGAGACCCAGTACTTC.

The chain joins TRBV11-2 to TRBJ1-5, with 9 bases aligning to TRBD1. Unmatched junction bases numbered 8, after V lost 0 bases and J lost 5 bases. CDR1 and CDR2 from the germline V gene are SGHAT and FQNNGV. CDR3 size: 17 residues. CDR3 DNA: TGTGCCAGCAGCTTAGATCTGGGAACAGGGGGCGATCAGCCCCAGCATTTT. As protein: CASSLDLGTGGDQPQHF.

V usage is TRBV27 and J usage is TRBJ1-5, with D perhaps matching TRBD1 (6 bases). The germline gives CDR1 MNHEY, CDR2 SMNVEV (reference sequence). The ends were cut back, 10 bases at V and 0 bases at J, with 10 bases in the middle. The CDR3 covers 13 residues. The CDR3 nucleotides read TGTGCCACGGGGGGCTATAGCAATCAGCCCCAGCATTTT. It codes for CATGGYSNQPQHF.

With regard to this clonotype: A read error may produce the germline difference seen at one junction end. J is TRBJ1-5 and V is TRBV27; D is unclear. CDR1 MNHEY and CDR2 SMNVEV come from the germline V gene (reference sequence). The CDR3 has 13 residues. CDR3 region: CSSIRRINQPQHF. For the CDR3, the DNA is TGTTCCAGCATAAGACGGATCAATCAGCCCCAGCATTTT.

The rearrangement uses TRBV27 and TRBJ1-4; 7 bases match TRBD1. V was clipped by 3 bases and J by 0 bases; unmatched bases: 10. This CDR3 spans 18 amino acids. CDR1 is MNHEY and CDR2 is SMNVEV in the germline V gene (reference sequence). In nucleotides, the CDR3 is TGTGCCAGCAGTTTGCTCCGTACAGGGGCGACAACTAATGAAAAACTGTTTTTT. Amino acids: CASSLLRTGATTNEKLFF. Full variable domain (rest looked up from reference TRBV27 and TRBJ1-4): EAQVTQNPRYLITVTGKKLTVTCSQNMNHEYMSWYRQDPGLGLRQIYYSMNVEVTDKGDVPEGYKVSRKEKRNFPLILESPSPNQTSLYFCASSLLRTGATTNEKLFFGSGTQLSVL.

The V gene is TRBV19, the J gene TRBJ2-7, with 8 nucleotides matching TRBD1. CDR1 and CDR2 from the germline V gene are LNHDA and SQIVND (reference sequence). V lost 5 bases and J lost 4; bases outside the gene matches: 10. The CDR3 is 15 residues long. CDR3 residues: CASSPAGTGTYEQYF. Here the CDR3 DNA reads TGTGCCAGTAGTCCAGCCGGGACAGGAACATACGAGCAGTACTTC. Full variable domain (missing parts from reference TRBV19 and TRBJ2-7): DGGITQSPKYLFRKEGQNVTLSCEQNLNHDAMYWYRQDPGQGLRLIYYSQIVNDFQKGDIAEGYSVSREKKESFPLTVTSAQKNPTAFYLCASSPAGTGTYEQYFGPGTRLTVT.

V and J are TRBV6-2 or TRBV6-3 and TRBJ2-1, with 8 bases that match TRBD2. Germline V CDR1 and CDR2: MNHEY, SVGEGT. The CDR3 loop spans 17 amino acids. Trimming cost V 7 bases and J 2 bases; bases outside gene matches: 13. This CDR3 reads CASNTKASGPTYNEQFF. The CDR3 DNA reads TGTGCCAGCAATACTAAGGCTAGCGGGCCGACCTACAATGAGCAGTTCTTC.

The rearrangement joins TRBV5-8 to TRBJ2-7; the D gene is possibly TRBD1 (5 bases). The CDR3 has 18 residues. Deletions cut 2 bases from V and 7 bases from J, with 28 bases between. CDR1 is SGHTS, CDR2 YDEGEE, per germline. For the CDR3, the DNA is TGTGCCAGCAGCTTACGTATCGGTGGGGCCGCCCTCAGGGTGGAGCAGTACTTC. It encodes CASSLRIGGAALRVEQYF. Based on the CDR3 plus reference TRBV5-8 and TRBJ2-7, the full variable domain is EAGVTQSPTHLIKTRGQQATLRCSPISGHTSVYWYQQALGLGLQFLLWYDEGEERNRGNFPPRFSGRQFPNYSSELNVNALELEDSALYLCASSLRIGGAALRVEQYFGPGTRLTVT.

The chain couples TRBV7-6 to TRBJ1-3; tentative D call: TRBD1 (5 bases). The ends were cut back, 1 base at V and 0 bases at J, with 16 bases in the middle. The germline V gene has CDR1 SGHVS and CDR2 FNYEAQ. The CDR3 contains 18 residues. The CDR3 DNA reads as TGTGCCAGCAGCTTAGGGAGGGCAGATGGGGGCTCTGGAAACACCATATATTTT. Its translation is CASSLGRADGGSGNTIYF.

This clonotype was detected once. The chain uses TRBV6-2 or TRBV6-3 and TRBJ1-5, with 8 positions matching TRBD1. The V gene's germline CDR1 is MNHEY and CDR2 SVGEGT. V lost 0 bases to trimming and J lost 0 bases; unmatched junction nucleotides: 10. The CDR3 is 19 amino acids. The CDR3 nucleotides are TGTGCCAGCAGTTACTCGAGAGGACAGGGCCTTGATAGCAATCAGCCCCAGCATTTT. Its protein product is CASSYSRGQGLDSNQPQHF.

V usage is TRBV7-9 and J usage is TRBJ2-1; a possible D gene is TRBD1 (5 bases). V was trimmed by 4 bases and J by 8 bases, leaving 24 bases between them. CDR3 length equals 17 residues. CDR1 and CDR2 from the germline V gene are SEHNR and FQNEAQ (reference sequence). The CDR3 is CASSSGPARYSSHEQFF. CDR3 bases: TGTGCCAGCAGCTCAGGGCCTGCGCGATACTCCTCACATGAGCAGTTCTTC. Filled out from reference TRBV7-9 and TRBJ2-1, the complete variable domain reads DTGVSQNPRHKITKRGQNVTFRCDPISEHNRLYWYRQTLGQGPEFLTYFQNEAQLEKSRLLSDRFSAERPKGSFSTLEIQRTEQGDSAMYLCASSSGPARYSSHEQFFGPGTRLTVL.

V is TRBV19 and J is TRBJ1-2, with D possibly being TRBD1 (5 bases). Germline assignment: CDR1 LNHDA and CDR2 SQIVND (reference sequence). Trimming removed 4 bases from V and 4 bases from J, with 10 bases in between. The CDR3 runs to 13 residues. The CDR3 DNA is TGTGCCAGTAGTAGTACGACAGCCTATGGCTACACCTTC. Its protein product is CASSSTTAYGYTF.

This rearrangement joins TRBV28 to TRBJ1-2, with a possible D match to TRBD1 (6 bases). V shed 7 bases and J shed 9 bases, with 15 bases lying between them. Germline V gene sequence: CDR1 MDHEN, CDR2 SYDVKM. CDR3 length: 12 residues. CDR3 nucleotides: TGTGCCAGCATCAGGGGACGTGGGAGCTACACCTTC. Residues: CASIRGRGSYTF.

In DNA form, the CDR3 reads TGTGCCACCAGCAGAGCGGGGTCTTGGGAGCAGTACTTC. It translates to CATSRAGSWEQYF. The V and J genes are TRBV15 and TRBJ2-7; TRBD2 might be the D (5 bases). The V gene lost 1 base and the J gene lost 7 bases, with 11 bases spanning the gap. This CDR3 is built from 13 residues. Per germline, CDR1 LNHNV and CDR2 YYDKDF (reference sequence). Variable domain in full (rest from reference TRBV15 and TRBJ2-7): DAMVIQNPRYQVTQFGKPVTLSCSQTLNHNVMYWYQQKSSQAPKLLFHYYDKDFNNEADTPDNFQSRRPNTSFCFLDIRSPGLGDTAMYLCATSRAGSWEQYFGPGTRLTVT.

V is TRBV9 and J is TRBJ2-7, with 8 bases lining up with TRBD1. This CDR3 has 15 amino acids. The germline V gene has CDR1 SGDLS and CDR2 YYNGEE. The trim removed 0 bases at V and 5 bases at J, leaving 7 bases unmatched. CDR3 loop: CASSVGQGAGDEQYF. In DNA form, the CDR3 reads TGTGCCAGCAGCGTAGGGCAGGGGGCAGGAGACGAGCAGTACTTC.

The chain combines TRBV4-2 with TRBJ2-7, with D hard to call. The CDR3 sequence is 13 residues long. Deletions cut 4 bases from V and 4 bases from J, with 11 bases between. The germline V gene has CDR1 LGHNA and CDR2 YNFKEQ. CDR3 nucleotide sequence: TGTGCCAGCAGCCCGAGGAAAGGTTACGAGCAGTACTTC. It translates to CASSPRKGYEQYF.

The chain links TRBV5-8 to TRBJ1-3; 8 bases are shared with TRBD1. The germline V gene encodes CDR1 SGHTS and CDR2 YDEGEE. Unmatched junction bases numbered 3, after V lost 4 bases and J lost 0 bases. This CDR3 has 15 amino acids. The CDR3 nucleotides read TGTGCCAGCAGCATGGGACAGGACTCTGGAAACACCATATATTTT. Amino acid sequence: CASSMGQDSGNTIYF.

The chain recombines TRBV7-8 with TRBJ2-5, with TRBD2 matching 12 bases. J was trimmed by 0 bases and V by 2 bases; bases with no gene match: 13. The CDR3 sequence is 20 residues long. The germline V gene has CDR1 SGHVS and CDR2 FQNEAQ. The CDR3 DNA reads as TGTGCCAGCAGCTTATCGCTGACTAGCGGGGGCCGATTGTACCAAGAGACCCAGTACTTC. Protein: CASSLSLTSGGRLYQETQYF.

The chain uses TRBV15 and TRBJ2-2; 12 bases are shared with TRBD2. The CDR3 runs to 21 residues. The V and J ends lost 6 bases and 6 bases, in that order; junction bases with no gene match: 23. Germline lookup yields CDR1 LNHNV and CDR2 YYDKDF (reference sequence). This chain's CDR3 is CATSPPGLAGGPESEAGELFF. DNA of the CDR3: TGTGCCACCAGTCCCCCGGGGCTAGCGGGAGGGCCAGAGAGTGAGGCCGGGGAGCTGTTTTTT.

The CDR3 loop is CASSELPETVYADTQYF. The CDR3 region has the DNA TGTGCCAGCAGTGAATTGCCAGAGACGGTTTATGCAGATACGCAGTATTTT. The V gene is TRBV6-1, the J gene TRBJ2-3; D not certain. CDR1 and CDR2 (germline): MNHNS, SASEGT. The ends were cut back, 2 bases at V and 4 bases at J, with 19 bases in the middle. CDR3 size: 17 residues.

This chain connects TRBV3-1 to TRBJ2-2, with TRBD1 identical over 9 bases. Per germline, CDR1 LGHDT and CDR2 YNNKEL (reference sequence). Losses at the gene ends were 6 bases for V and 4 bases for J; bases not matched to a gene: 9. This CDR3 region has 16 residues. CDR3 residues: CASSRWDRAGTGELFF. In DNA, the CDR3 is TGTGCCAGCAGTCGATGGGACAGGGCTGGCACCGGGGAGCTGTTTTTT.

This CDR3 is CASGLRGLAGEGRYNEQFF. The CDR3 DNA sequence: TGTGCTAGTGGTTTGCGGGGACTAGCGGGAGAGGGGCGCTACAATGAGCAGTTCTTC. The J gene is TRBJ2-1, the V gene TRBV12-5, with 14 nucleotides matching TRBD2. V trimming: 2 bases; J trimming: 3 bases; junction bases outside the gene matches: 9. Germline loops: CDR1 LGHNT, CDR2 FRNRAP. This CDR3 spans 19 amino acids.

The V call is TRBV7-8, the J call TRBJ2-6; no firm D call. CDR1 is SGHVS and CDR2 is FQNEAQ in the germline V gene. Deletions cut 5 bases from V and 1 base from J, with 6 bases between. This CDR3 spans 14 amino acids. In DNA form, the CDR3 reads TGTGCCAGCAGCGCCTATTCTGGGGCCAACGTCCTGACTTTC. This codes for CASSAYSGANVLTF.

The chain carries TRBV20-1 and TRBJ1-5, with TRBD1 identical over 7 bases. CDR1 and CDR2 (germline): DFQATT, SNEGSKA (reference sequence). Trimming took 6 bases from V and 4 from J; bases not matched to a gene: 3. The length of the CDR3 is 12 residues. CDR3 in DNA: TGCAGTGCCGGGACAGCTAATCAGCCCCAGCATTTT. Protein product: CSAGTANQPQHF.

V is TRBV9 and J is TRBJ2-7, with a tentative D call TRBD2 (6 bases). Per the germline V gene, CDR1 is SGDLS and CDR2 is YYNGEE. The CDR3 runs 13 residues. V lost 3 bases and J 5 bases, leaving 12 bases between the germline ends. CDR3 sequence reads: CASSATSSDEQYF. In nucleotides, the CDR3 is TGTGCCAGCAGCGCCACCTCTAGCGACGAGCAGTACTTC.